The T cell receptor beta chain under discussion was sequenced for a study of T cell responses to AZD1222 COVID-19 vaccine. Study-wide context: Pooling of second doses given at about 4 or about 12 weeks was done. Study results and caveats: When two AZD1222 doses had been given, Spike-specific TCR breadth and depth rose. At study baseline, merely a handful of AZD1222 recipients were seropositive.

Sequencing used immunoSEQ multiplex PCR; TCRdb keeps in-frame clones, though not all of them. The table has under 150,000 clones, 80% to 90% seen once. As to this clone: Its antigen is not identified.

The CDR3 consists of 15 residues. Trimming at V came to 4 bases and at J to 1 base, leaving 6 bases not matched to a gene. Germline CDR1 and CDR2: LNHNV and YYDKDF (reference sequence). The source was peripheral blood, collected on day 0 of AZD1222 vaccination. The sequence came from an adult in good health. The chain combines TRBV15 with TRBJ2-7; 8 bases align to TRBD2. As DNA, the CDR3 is TGTGCCACCAGCAAATCGGCGGGAGGTTCCTACGAGCAGTACTTC. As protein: CATSKSAGGSYEQYF.